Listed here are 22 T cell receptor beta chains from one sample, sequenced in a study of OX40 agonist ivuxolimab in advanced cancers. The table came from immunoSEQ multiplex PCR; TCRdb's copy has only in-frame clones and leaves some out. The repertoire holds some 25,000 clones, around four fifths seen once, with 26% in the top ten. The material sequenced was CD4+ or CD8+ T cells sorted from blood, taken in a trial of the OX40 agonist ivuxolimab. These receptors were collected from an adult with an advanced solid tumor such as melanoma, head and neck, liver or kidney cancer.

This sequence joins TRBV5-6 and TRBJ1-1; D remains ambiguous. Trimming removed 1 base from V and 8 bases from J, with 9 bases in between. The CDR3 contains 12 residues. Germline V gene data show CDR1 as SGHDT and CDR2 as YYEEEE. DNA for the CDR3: TGTGCCAGCAGCTTGAGAACGAGAGAAGCTTTCTTT. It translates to CASSLRTREAFF. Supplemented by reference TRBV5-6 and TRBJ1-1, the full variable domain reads DAGVTQSPTHLIKTRGQQVTLRCSPKSGHDTVSWYQQALGQGPQFIFQYYEEEERQRGNFPDRFSGHQFPNYSSELNVNALLLGDSALYLCASSLRTREAFFGQGTRLTVV.

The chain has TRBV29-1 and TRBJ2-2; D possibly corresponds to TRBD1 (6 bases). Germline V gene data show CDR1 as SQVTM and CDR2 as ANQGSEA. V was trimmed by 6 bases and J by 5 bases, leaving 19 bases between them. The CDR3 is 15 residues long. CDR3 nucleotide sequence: TGCAGCGTGGCACGGCCGACGCAGGGGACCGGGGAGCTGTTTTTT. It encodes CSVARPTQGTGELFF.

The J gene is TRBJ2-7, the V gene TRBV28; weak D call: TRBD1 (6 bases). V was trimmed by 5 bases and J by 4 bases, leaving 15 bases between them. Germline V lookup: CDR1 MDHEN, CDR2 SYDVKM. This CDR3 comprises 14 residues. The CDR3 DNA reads TGTGCCAGCAGTACAGGGTTAAAGGCATACGAGCAGTACTTC. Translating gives CASSTGLKAYEQYF. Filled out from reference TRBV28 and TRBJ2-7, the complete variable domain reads DVKVTQSSRYLVKRTGEKVFLECVQDMDHENMFWYRQDPGLGLRLIYFSYDVKMKEKGDIPEGYSVSREKKERFSLILESASTNQTSMYLCASSTGLKAYEQYFGPGTRLTVT.

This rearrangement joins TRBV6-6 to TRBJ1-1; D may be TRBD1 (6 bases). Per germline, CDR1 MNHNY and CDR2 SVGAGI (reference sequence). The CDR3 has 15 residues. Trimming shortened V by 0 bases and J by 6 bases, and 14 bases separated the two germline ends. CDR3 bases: TGTGCCAGCAGTTACTCGGGGGCCGGGTGGGCTGAAGCTTTCTTT. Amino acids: CASSYSGAGWAEAFF.

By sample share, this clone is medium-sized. The CDR3 bases are TGTGCCTGGAGTTTGGGACAGCAGTTCTTC. It translates to CAWSLGQQFF. The rearrangement uses TRBV30 and TRBJ2-1; tentatively, D is TRBD1 or TRBD2 (5 bases each). Trimming removed 2 bases from V and 11 bases from J, with 7 bases in between. The CDR3 is 10 residues long. Germline loops: CDR1 GTSNPN, CDR2 SVGIG (reference sequence).

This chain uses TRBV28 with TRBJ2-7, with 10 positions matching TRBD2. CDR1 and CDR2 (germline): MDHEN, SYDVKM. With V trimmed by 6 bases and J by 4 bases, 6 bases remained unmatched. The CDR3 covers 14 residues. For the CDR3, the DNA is TGTGCCAGCAGAACCGGGACTAGCGTGTACGAGCAGTACTTC. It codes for CASRTGTSVYEQYF.

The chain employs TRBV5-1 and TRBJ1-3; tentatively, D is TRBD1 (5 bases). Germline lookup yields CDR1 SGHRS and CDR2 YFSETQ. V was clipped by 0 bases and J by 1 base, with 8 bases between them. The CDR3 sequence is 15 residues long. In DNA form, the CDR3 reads TGCGCCAGCAGCTTGGAGGGGCTATCTGGAAACACCATATATTTT. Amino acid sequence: CASSLEGLSGNTIYF.

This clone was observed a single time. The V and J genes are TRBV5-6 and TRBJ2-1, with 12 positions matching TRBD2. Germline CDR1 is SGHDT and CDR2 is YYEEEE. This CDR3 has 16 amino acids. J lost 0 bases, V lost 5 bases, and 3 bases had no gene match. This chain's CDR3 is CASRGTSGLSYNEQFF. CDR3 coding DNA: TGTGCCAGCAGGGGGACTAGCGGGCTCTCCTACAATGAGCAGTTCTTC.

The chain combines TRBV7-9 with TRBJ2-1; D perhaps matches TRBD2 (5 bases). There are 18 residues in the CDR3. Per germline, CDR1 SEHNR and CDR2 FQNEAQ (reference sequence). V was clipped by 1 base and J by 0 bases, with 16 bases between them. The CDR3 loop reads CASSLVGPGVPSYNEQFF. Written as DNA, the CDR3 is TGTGCCAGCAGCTTAGTTGGGCCCGGGGTCCCCTCCTACAATGAGCAGTTCTTC.

CDR3 in amino acids: CASSYGQGFQETQYF. As DNA, the CDR3 is TGTGCCAGCAGCTACGGACAGGGCTTCCAAGAGACCCAGTACTTC. The V call is TRBV11-2, the J call TRBJ2-5; TRBD1 matches 8 bases. The CDR3 sequence is 15 residues long. After removal of 4 bases from V and 1 base from J, the junction contained 5 bases not matched to a gene. Germline CDR1 and CDR2: SGHAT and FQNNGV.

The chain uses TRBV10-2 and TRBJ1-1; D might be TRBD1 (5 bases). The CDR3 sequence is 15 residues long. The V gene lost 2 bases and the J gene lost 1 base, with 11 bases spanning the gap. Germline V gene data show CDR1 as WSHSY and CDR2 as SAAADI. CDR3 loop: CASSEPGIWNTEAFF. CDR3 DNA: TGCGCCAGCAGTGAGCCAGGGATATGGAACACTGAAGCTTTCTTT.

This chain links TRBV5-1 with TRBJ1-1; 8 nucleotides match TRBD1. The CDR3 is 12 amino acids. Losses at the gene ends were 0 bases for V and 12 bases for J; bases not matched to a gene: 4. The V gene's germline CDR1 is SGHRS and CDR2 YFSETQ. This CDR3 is CASSLGQGITFF. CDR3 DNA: TGCGCCAGCAGCTTGGGACAGGGGATAACTTTCTTT.

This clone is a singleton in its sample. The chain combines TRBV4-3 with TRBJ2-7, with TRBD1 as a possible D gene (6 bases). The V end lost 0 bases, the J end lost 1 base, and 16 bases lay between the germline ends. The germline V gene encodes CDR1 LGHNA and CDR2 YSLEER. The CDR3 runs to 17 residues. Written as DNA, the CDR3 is TGCGCCAGCAGCCAAGATCTATCGCACAGGGCGTCCTACGAGCAGTACTTC. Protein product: CASSQDLSHRASYEQYF.

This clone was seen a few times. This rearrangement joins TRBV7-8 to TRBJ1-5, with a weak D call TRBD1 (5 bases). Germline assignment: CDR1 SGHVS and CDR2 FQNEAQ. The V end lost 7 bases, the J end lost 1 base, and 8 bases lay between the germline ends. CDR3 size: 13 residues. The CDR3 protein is CASTPGSNQPQHF. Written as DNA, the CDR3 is TGTGCCAGCACTCCAGGGAGCAATCAGCCCCAGCATTTT.

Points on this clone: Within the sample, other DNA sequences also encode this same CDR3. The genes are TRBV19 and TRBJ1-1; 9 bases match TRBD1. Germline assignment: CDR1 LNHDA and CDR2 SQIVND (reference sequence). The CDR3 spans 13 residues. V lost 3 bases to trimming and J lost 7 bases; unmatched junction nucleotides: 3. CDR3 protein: CASSIGTGFEAFF. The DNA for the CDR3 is TGTGCCAGTAGTATCGGGACAGGGTTTGAAGCTTTCTTT.

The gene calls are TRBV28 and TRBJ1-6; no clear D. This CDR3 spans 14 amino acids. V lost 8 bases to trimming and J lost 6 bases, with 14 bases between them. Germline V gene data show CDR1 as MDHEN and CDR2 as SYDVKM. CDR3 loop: CASGYGGFNSPLHF. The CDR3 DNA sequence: TGTGCCAGCGGCTACGGCGGATTTAATTCACCCCTCCACTTT.

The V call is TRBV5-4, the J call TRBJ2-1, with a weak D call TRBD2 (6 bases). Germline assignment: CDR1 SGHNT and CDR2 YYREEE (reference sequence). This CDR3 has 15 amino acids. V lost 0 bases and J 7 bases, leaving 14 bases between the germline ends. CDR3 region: CASSLGARDGNEQFF. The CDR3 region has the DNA TGTGCCAGCAGCTTGGGTGCGCGGGATGGGAATGAGCAGTTCTTC. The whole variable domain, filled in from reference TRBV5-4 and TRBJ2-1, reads ETGVTQSPTHLIKTRGQQVTLRCSSQSGHNTVSWYQQALGQGPQFIFQYYREEENGRGNFPPRFSGLQFPNYSSELNVNALELDDSALYLCASSLGARDGNEQFFGPGTRLTVL.

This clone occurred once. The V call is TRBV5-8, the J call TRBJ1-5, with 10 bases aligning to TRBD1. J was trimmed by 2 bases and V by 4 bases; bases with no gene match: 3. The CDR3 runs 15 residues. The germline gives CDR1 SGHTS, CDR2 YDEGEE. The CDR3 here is CASSVGTGGNQPQHF. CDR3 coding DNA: TGTGCCAGCAGCGTAGGGACAGGGGGCAATCAGCCCCAGCATTTT.

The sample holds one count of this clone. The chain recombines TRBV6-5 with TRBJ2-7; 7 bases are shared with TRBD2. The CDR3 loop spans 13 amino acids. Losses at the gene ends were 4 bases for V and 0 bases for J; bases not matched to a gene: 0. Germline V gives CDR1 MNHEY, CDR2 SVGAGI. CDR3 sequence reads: CASSSGGSYEQYF. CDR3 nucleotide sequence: TGTGCCAGCAGTTCGGGAGGCTCCTACGAGCAGTACTTC.

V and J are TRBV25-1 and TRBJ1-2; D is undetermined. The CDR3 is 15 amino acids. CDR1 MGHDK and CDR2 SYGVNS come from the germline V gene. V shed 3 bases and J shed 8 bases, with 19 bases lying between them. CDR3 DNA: TGTGCCAGCAGTGACCCCGTTAAAGCGAATATGGGCTACACCTTC. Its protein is CASSDPVKANMGYTF.

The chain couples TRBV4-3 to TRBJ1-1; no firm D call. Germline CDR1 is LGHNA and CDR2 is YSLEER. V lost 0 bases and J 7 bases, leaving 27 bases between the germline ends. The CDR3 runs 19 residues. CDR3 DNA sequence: TGCGCCAGCAGCCAAGATACATCGTCAATTGGAATAAGAGCGGGTGAAGCTTTCTTT. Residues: CASSQDTSSIGIRAGEAFF.

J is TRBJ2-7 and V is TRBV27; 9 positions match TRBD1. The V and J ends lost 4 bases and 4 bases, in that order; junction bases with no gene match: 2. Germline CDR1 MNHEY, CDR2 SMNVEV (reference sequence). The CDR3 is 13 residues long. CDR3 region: CASSWGQGYEQYF. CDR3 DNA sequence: TGTGCCAGCAGTTGGGGACAGGGTTACGAGCAGTACTTC.